A single sample is the source of the 21 T cell receptor beta chains below, sequenced in a study of blood T cell repertoires in COVID-19. The repertoire was sequenced with immunoSEQ multiplex PCR; TCRdb's copy has only in-frame clones and lacks some. The sample carries roughly 140,000 clones, about 90% recorded once. Material for sequencing was PBMCs or T cells enriched from blood (not recorded which). These receptors all come from a man aged 60 to 75 who had recovered from COVID-19.

This chain uses TRBV9 with TRBJ1-3; D gene uncertain. The length of the CDR3 is 12 residues. Germline-derived CDR1 and CDR2 are SGDLS and YYNGEE. V lost 4 bases and J 5 bases, leaving 7 bases between the germline ends. The CDR3 sequence is CASSPKRNTIYF. The CDR3 DNA sequence: TGTGCCAGCAGCCCAAAAAGAAACACCATATATTTT.

The rearrangement links TRBV28 to TRBJ1-5, with D unresolved. Trimming left V 3 bases short and J 6 bases short, with 3 bases between. Germline assignment: CDR1 MDHEN and CDR2 SYDVKM. This CDR3 comprises 11 residues. CDR3 DNA sequence: TGTGCCAGCAGTTTTAGTCAGCCCCAGCATTTT. Its translation is CASSFSQPQHF.

This clone was recorded once. This rearrangement joins TRBV19 to TRBJ2-7, with a possible D match to TRBD2 (5 bases). This CDR3 spans 14 amino acids. Germline V gene data show CDR1 as LNHDA and CDR2 as SQIVND (reference sequence). Trimming took 3 bases from V and 4 from J, leaving 13 bases between them. CDR3 region: CASSIVGNGYEQYF. In nucleotides, the CDR3 is TGTGCCAGTAGTATTGTCGGGAACGGGTACGAGCAGTACTTC.

The V call is TRBV29-1, the J call TRBJ2-3, with 13 nucleotides matching TRBD2. The germline V gene encodes CDR1 SQVTM and CDR2 ANQGSEA. Trimming cost V 7 bases and J 3 bases; bases outside gene matches: 7. CDR3 size: 15 residues. The CDR3: CSGRLAGGPTDTQYF. The CDR3 DNA is TGCAGCGGCCGACTAGCGGGGGGCCCGACAGATACGCAGTATTTT.

The chain combines TRBV2 with TRBJ1-6; D ambiguous. V was pared by 6 bases and J by 8 bases, with 14 bases between. Germline V lookup: CDR1 SNHLY, CDR2 FYNNEI. This CDR3 has 14 amino acids. CDR3 region: CASRPARVDSPLHF. The CDR3 bases are TGTGCCAGCAGACCCGCCCGCGTGGATTCACCCCTCCACTTT. Based on the CDR3 plus reference TRBV2 and TRBJ1-6, the full variable domain is EPEVTQTPSHQVTQMGQEVILRCVPISNHLYFYWYRQILGQKVEFLVSFYNNEISEKSEIFDDQFSVERPDGSNFTLKIRSTKLEDSAMYFCASRPARVDSPLHFGNGTRLTVT.

This clone was seen only a few times. Written as DNA, the CDR3 is TGTGCCAGCAGTGAAATGACAGGGTGGAGTGAAAAACTGTTTTTT. Translating it yields CASSEMTGWSEKLFF. The V call is TRBV25-1, the J call TRBJ1-4; 7 bases agree with TRBD1. This CDR3 is built from 15 residues. Germline loops: CDR1 MGHDK, CDR2 SYGVNS. V trimming: 2 bases; J trimming: 7 bases; junction bases outside the gene matches: 7.

The chain employs TRBV3-1 (or the pseudogene TRBV3-2) and TRBJ2-5; 10 nucleotides match TRBD2. Losses at the gene ends were 0 bases for V and 4 bases for J; bases not matched to a gene: 8. CDR1 and CDR2 from the germline V gene are LGHDT and YNNKEL (reference sequence). This CDR3 spans 17 amino acids. CDR3 bases: TGTGCCAGCAGCCAAGATCGGGCTAGCGGGGGTGGAGAGACCCAGTACTTC. Amino acids: CASSQDRASGGGETQYF.

The chain links TRBV19 to TRBJ1-5; D is ambiguous. Trimming pared 4 bases from V and 2 bases from J, leaving 9 bases between. The germline CDR1 and CDR2 sequences are LNHDA and SQIVND (reference sequence). CDR3 length equals 14 residues. The CDR3 coding sequence is TGTGCCAGTAGTAGAGGGCCTCGCAATCAGCCCCAGCATTTT. The encoded protein is CASSRGPRNQPQHF.

This clone was seen a few times. This rearrangement joins TRBV27 to TRBJ1-1, with D possibly being TRBD1 (6 bases). Trimming stripped 8 bases from V and 4 bases from J, with 14 bases between. The length of the CDR3 is 13 residues. CDR1 and CDR2 from the germline V gene are MNHEY and SMNVEV (reference sequence). The CDR3 DNA follows: TGTGCCAGCGGGCACAGGGATGGCACTGAAGCTTTCTTT. Its translation: CASGHRDGTEAFF.

This chain links TRBV11-2 with TRBJ2-7, with D unclear. Germline CDR1 and CDR2: SGHAT and FQNNGV. Trimming stripped 0 bases from V and 3 bases from J, with 12 bases between. The CDR3 covers 15 residues. This chain's CDR3 is CASSLDDILGYEQYF. As DNA, the CDR3 is TGTGCCAGCAGCTTAGATGACATTTTGGGCTACGAGCAGTACTTC.

In its sample, this clone was seen once. This chain links TRBV5-1 with TRBJ2-7, with a weak D call TRBD1 (5 bases). The CDR3 has 15 amino acids. V dropped 5 bases and J dropped 3 bases, with 18 bases sitting between them. Germline lookup yields CDR1 SGHRS and CDR2 YFSETQ. DNA for the CDR3: TGCGCCAGCAGTAACGACCAAGGGGCCTACTACGAGCAGTACTTC. Translation: CASSNDQGAYYEQYF.

The chain links TRBV3-1 (or the pseudogene TRBV3-2) to TRBJ1-2; D may be TRBD1 (6 bases). The germline CDR1 and CDR2 sequences are LGHDT and YNNKEL (reference sequence). The length of the CDR3 is 14 residues. V was pared by 3 bases and J by 7 bases, with 15 bases between. The CDR3 DNA reads TGTGCCAGCAGCCAGTTATCGGACAGATCTGGCTACACCTTC. Protein: CASSQLSDRSGYTF.

The V call is TRBV14, the J call TRBJ2-3, with 11 bases lining up with TRBD1. Trimming took 2 bases from V and 4 from J; bases not matched to a gene: 2. This CDR3 is built from 15 residues. Germline V CDR1 and CDR2: SGHDN, FVKESK. In DNA form, the CDR3 reads TGTGCCAGCAGCCAACGGACAGGGGGCGCAGATACGCAGTATTTT. Its translation is CASSQRTGGADTQYF.

The gene calls are TRBV11-2 and TRBJ2-5, with TRBD2 matching over 14 bases. Per the germline V gene, CDR1 is SGHAT and CDR2 is FQNNGV. The CDR3 consists of 17 residues. Trimming at V came to 4 bases and at J to 2 bases, leaving 6 bases not matched to a gene. CDR3 DNA: TGTGCCAGCAGCTCATACGGACTAGCGGGGGGTCAAGAGACCCAGTACTTC. It is translated as CASSSYGLAGGQETQYF.

The CDR3 is CASSPRTGDSYEQYF. The CDR3 coding sequence is TGCGCCAGCAGCCCTAGGACAGGGGACTCCTACGAGCAGTACTTC. The chain joins TRBV5-1 to TRBJ2-7; 9 nucleotides align to TRBD1. The trim removed 4 bases at V and 0 bases at J, leaving 5 bases unmatched. CDR1 is SGHRS, CDR2 YFSETQ, per germline. This CDR3 has 15 residues.

This chain joins TRBV24-1 and TRBJ2-5; 13 bases line up with TRBD2. CDR1 and CDR2 (germline): KGHDR, SFDVKD. This CDR3 spans 17 amino acids. The V gene end was trimmed by 3 bases and the J gene end by 2 bases; junction bases not matched to a gene: 5. CDR3 sequence: CATSDPGLAGAQETQYF. The CDR3, as DNA: TGTGCCACCAGTGATCCCGGACTAGCGGGAGCTCAAGAGACCCAGTACTTC.

This chain joins TRBV6-5 and TRBJ1-1, with 8 nucleotides matching TRBD1. CDR3 length: 16 amino acids. CDR1 is MNHEY and CDR2 is SVGAGI in the germline V gene. The V segment lost 2 bases and the J segment 4 bases; nucleotides outside the gene matches: 9. CDR3 sequence (DNA): TGTGCCAGCAGTTACGGACAGGGTTACAAGGGCACTGAAGCTTTCTTT. Translating gives CASSYGQGYKGTEAFF.

This clone was seen a handful of times. The rearrangement joins TRBV15 to TRBJ1-4; TRBD1 agrees at 7 bases. V gave up 0 bases and J gave up 8 bases; unmatched junction bases: 12. From germline, CDR1 is LNHNV and CDR2 YYDKDF (reference sequence). CDR3 length: 17 residues. CDR3 amino acids: CATSRDRGGGTMEKLFF. The CDR3 nucleotides are TGTGCCACCAGCAGAGATAGAGGGGGCGGCACCATGGAAAAACTGTTTTTT.

The chain combines TRBV28 with TRBJ2-7; D perhaps matches TRBD1 (5 bases). V shed 6 bases and J shed 2 bases, with 8 bases lying between them. The CDR3 spans 12 residues. Germline V lookup: CDR1 MDHEN, CDR2 SYDVKM. The CDR3 DNA follows: TGTGCCAGCAGCCCCAGGGCCTACGAGCAGTACTTC. Amino acid sequence: CASSPRAYEQYF.

The V call is TRBV2, the J call TRBJ1-5; TRBD1 might be the D (5 bases). Germline values: CDR1 SNHLY, CDR2 FYNNEI. With 4 bases removed from V and 3 bases from J, the gap between germline ends came to 7 bases. The CDR3 covers 13 residues. Written as DNA, the CDR3 is TGTGCCAGCAGTGCACAGGACAATCAGCCCCAGCATTTT. Its translation: CASSAQDNQPQHF.

The CDR3 nucleotides read TGTGCCATCAGTGCAGGGGTCGGAGGCCTAACTGAAGCTTTCTTT. Its translation: CAISAGVGGLTEAFF. The V gene is TRBV10-3, the J gene TRBJ1-1; weak D call: TRBD1 (6 bases). Germline V CDR1 and CDR2: ENHRY, SYGVKD. The CDR3 totals 15 residues. V was cut by 4 bases and J by 5 bases, with 17 bases left in between.